These T cell receptor beta chains were read from a single sample in a study of radiation and T cells in renal cell carcinoma. The assay was immunoSEQ multiplex PCR, and TCRdb's table has in-frame clones only and misses some. The data show roughly 150,000 clones, around 90% seen once. The sample in question was blood, obtained from a patient whose treatment included radiotherapy and nephrectomy. Receptors originate from a woman between 45 and 60 years old with renal cell carcinoma. CDR3s include the opening cysteine and the closing phenylalanine or tryptophan. The D gene is left open where the match is weak. Rows may omit the clone size; those that give it use once, few, many or a size class.

>TRBV5-4|NA|TRBD2|TRBJ2-5
CASSLLAGGPGETQYF
TGTGCCAGCAGCTTACTAGCGGGGGGGCCAGGGGAGACCCAGTACTTC
>TRBV23-1|NA|TRBD1|TRBJ2-2
CASVHSGQGNTGELFF
TGCGCCAGCGTCCATTCGGGACAGGGAAACACCGGGGAGCTGTTTTTT
>TRBV6-1|NA|TRBD1|TRBJ2-5
CASSAVGGLETQYF
TGTGCCAGCAGTGCAGTAGGGGGCTTAGAGACCCAGTACTTC
>TRBV15|NA|TRBD1|TRBJ1-2
CATTQDQTGGRGYTF
TGTGCCACCACCCAAGATCAGACAGGGGGCCGTGGCTACACCTTC
>TRBV10-3|few|NA|TRBJ1-1
CATRDSRQRAFF
TGTGCCACACGGGATTCGAGACAGCGAGCTTTCTTT
>TRBV4-2|NA|TRBD1|TRBJ2-7
CASSQGDRYEQYF
TGTGCCAGCAGCCAAGGGGACAGATACGAGCAGTACTTC
>TRBV12-5|NA|TRBD2|TRBJ2-1
CASGFTGGYGEQFF
TGTGCTAGTGGTTTTACGGGGGGGTACGGTGAGCAGTTCTTC
>TRBV4-1|NA|TRBD2|TRBJ2-3
CASSQDLLAGGPMADTQYF
TGCGCCAGCAGCCAAGATCTCCTAGCGGGGGGGCCGATGGCAGATACGCAGTATTTT
>TRBV30|NA|TRBD1|TRBJ2-7
CAFDRGGFYEQYF
TGTGCTTTCGACAGGGGAGGTTTCTACGAGCAGTACTTC
>TRBV7-9|NA|NA|TRBJ2-5
CASSLGERGEETQYF
TGTGCCAGCAGCTTAGGGGAGAGAGGGGAAGAGACCCAGTACTTC
>TRBV5-8|NA|NA|TRBJ2-7
CASSLGDSNYEQYF
TGTGCCAGCAGCTTGGGTGACAGTAACTACGAGCAGTACTTC
>TRBV4-3|NA|NA|TRBJ2-1
CASSQDPFGVNPSDEQFF
TGCGCCAGCAGCCAAGATCCGTTCGGGGTCAATCCCTCCGATGAGCAGTTCTTC
>TRBV29-1|NA|NA|TRBJ1-1
CSARRGINTEAFF
TGCAGCGCGAGGAGGGGGATTAACACTGAAGCTTTCTTT
>TRBV5-4|NA|TRBD1|TRBJ1-1
CASTVWGGGTSGNTEAFF
TGTGCCAGCACCGTTTGGGGAGGGGGCACAAGCGGGAACACTGAAGCTTTCTTT
>TRBV2|NA|NA|TRBJ1-6
CASIRQPEGGNSPLHF
TGTGCCAGCATTAGACAGCCGGAGGGTGGTAATTCACCCCTCCACTTT
>TRBV30|once|NA|TRBJ1-1
CAWNRGTRGTEAFF
TGTGCCTGGAATCGGGGCACGCGGGGCACTGAAGCTTTCTTT
>TRBV7-2|NA|NA|TRBJ1-2
CASSSRQTLNYGYTF
TGTGCCAGCAGCTCTCGACAGACCCTTAACTATGGCTACACCTTC
>TRBV6-1|NA|NA|TRBJ1-2
CASRDLAGSGYTF
TGTGCCAGCAGAGACTTAGCAGGATCTGGCTACACCTTC
>TRBV29-1|NA|NA|TRBJ1-2
CSVTFRLNQKYGYTF
TGCAGCGTTACCTTCAGGCTAAACCAAAAGTATGGCTACACCTTC
>TRBV7-2|NA|NA|TRBJ1-3
CASSFIWLAGNTIYF
TGTGCCAGCAGCTTCATTTGGCTCGCTGGAAACACCATATATTTT
>TRBV5-1|once|NA|TRBJ2-7
CASSSNSVEQYF
TGCGCCAGCAGCTCCAACAGCGTCGAGCAGTACTTC
>TRBV4-1|NA|TRBD1|TRBJ2-4
CASSRPGTAVAKNIQYF
TGCGCCAGCAGCCGCCCCGGGACAGCCGTAGCCAAAAACATTCAGTACTTC
>TRBV7-9|NA|NA|TRBJ1-5
CASSLVAGGASNQPQHF
TGTGCCAGCAGCTTAGTCGCGGGTGGAGCAAGCAATCAGCCCCAGCATTTT
>TRBV7-9|NA|NA|TRBJ1-2
CASSLDVQGYGYTF
TGTGCCAGCAGCTTAGATGTACAGGGCTATGGCTACACCTTC